This entry features one T cell receptor (beta chain) sequence. Its antigen is not identified. The data originate from a study of cytomegalovirus exposure and HLA in healthy donors. Study observations and caveats: Within the data, a cluster of highly shared sequence variants was likely a sequencing artifact. By HLA locus, TCR association rates varied in a later analysis, with DRB1 showing the most and HLA-C the fewest. 150 to 200 TCR beta chains were listed as cytomegalovirus-associated.

Germline V gene data show CDR1 as MNHEY and CDR2 as SVGAGI. V gave up 8 bases and J gave up 0 bases, with 8 bases separating them. The CDR3 runs 13 residues. The donors were healthy bone marrow donors. PCR amplification relied on 60 Vbeta primers (plus 13 Jbeta primers). The assay was immunoSEQ multiplex PCR, and TCRdb's table has in-frame clones only and misses some. The repertoire holds roughly 80,000 clones, with about 68% as singletons. Specimen: PBMCs. The sequence derives from a woman aged 45-65 years in good health and CMV-seropositive. The chain recombines TRBV6-5 with TRBJ1-5; D remains ambiguous. This CDR3 is CASGFNSNQPQHF. In DNA form, the CDR3 reads TGTGCCAGCGGTTTTAATAGCAATCAGCCCCAGCATTTT.